The 30 T cell receptor beta chains below all came from one sample that was sequenced in a study of blood T cell repertoires in COVID-19. The data were produced by immunoSEQ multiplex PCR, yet TCRdb's version contains in-frame clones alone and is incomplete. The top ten clones hold roughly 2.5% of a sample with 250,000 to 350,000 clones, about 92% of them seen once. Input material: PBMCs or T cells enriched from blood (not recorded which). These receptors were collected from a man aged 55-75 years who had recovered from COVID-19.

The CDR3 region is CASSLRGANEQFF. DNA for the CDR3: TGCGCCAGCAGCTTACGGGGGGCCAATGAGCAGTTCTTC. The chain combines TRBV5-1 with TRBJ2-1; tentative D call: TRBD2 (7 bases). Trimming left V 2 bases short and J 6 bases short, with 9 bases between. Germline V gene data show CDR1 as SGHRS and CDR2 as YFSETQ. This CDR3 has 13 amino acids.

This chain connects TRBV2 to TRBJ1-2, with 10 bases lining up with TRBD1. Germline CDR1 SNHLY, CDR2 FYNNEI. CDR3 length: 14 residues. J was trimmed by 9 bases and V by 6 bases; bases with no gene match: 10. The CDR3 DNA follows: TGTGCCAGCAGAGTCTCGGGACAGGGGAGCAGCTACACCTTC. This encodes CASRVSGQGSSYTF.

The chain employs TRBV9 and TRBJ1-1; possible D gene TRBD1, 6 bases. V dropped 5 bases and J dropped 10 bases, with 21 bases sitting between them. Germline V gives CDR1 SGDLS, CDR2 YYNGEE. This CDR3 has 14 amino acids. CDR3 nucleotides: TGTGCCAGCAGGCAAGCGGGACAAGGGATGGGAGCTTTCTTT. The encoded protein is CASRQAGQGMGAFF.

The CDR3 region is CASSYSRGDQPQHF. In DNA, the CDR3 is TGTGCCAGCAGTTACTCCAGGGGCGATCAGCCCCAGCATTTT. The chain links TRBV6-2 or TRBV6-3 to TRBJ1-5; D is perhaps TRBD1 (6 bases). CDR3 size: 14 residues. Germline CDR1 reads MNHEY; CDR2 reads SVGEGT. Trimming stripped 0 bases from V and 5 bases from J, with 8 bases between.

The V gene is TRBV7-2, the J gene TRBJ1-1; 10 nucleotides match TRBD1. Germline assignment: CDR1 SGHTA and CDR2 FQGNSA. V trimming: 7 bases; J trimming: 1 base; junction bases outside the gene matches: 9. This CDR3 contains 16 residues. CDR3 residues: CASKPGTGVRNTEAFF. Here the CDR3 DNA reads TGTGCCAGCAAGCCGGGGACAGGGGTCCGGAACACTGAAGCTTTCTTT.

This rearrangement joins TRBV7-2 to TRBJ2-7; D may be TRBD1 (6 bases). The ends were cut back, 1 base at V and 7 bases at J, with 14 bases in the middle. Germline V CDR1 and CDR2: SGHTA, FQGNSA. This CDR3 contains 14 residues. The DNA of the CDR3 is TGTGCCAGCAGCTTAGTATATGGGGGCGCTGAGCAGTACTTC. Encoded protein: CASSLVYGGAEQYF.

The chain joins TRBV7-9 to TRBJ1-2; D may be TRBD1 (5 bases). The CDR3 covers 16 residues. Per germline, CDR1 SEHNR and CDR2 FQNEAQ (reference sequence). Between the trimmed V and J ends, which lost 4 bases and 4 bases, there was a span of 19 bases. The CDR3 loop is CASSSHRGGSGYGYTF. The CDR3 nucleotides read TGTGCCAGCAGCTCCCACCGTGGGGGGTCGGGCTATGGCTACACCTTC.

This clone came up once. V is TRBV27 and J is TRBJ2-7; 11 positions agree with TRBD2. Germline CDR1 and CDR2: MNHEY and SMNVEV (reference sequence). J lost 3 bases, V lost 6 bases, and 4 bases had no gene match. The CDR3 has 14 amino acids. The CDR3 DNA reads as TGTGCCAGCAGGCCACTAGCGGGAGTCTACGAGCAGTACTTC. Protein product: CASRPLAGVYEQYF.

This clone came up once. V gene TRBV12-3 or TRBV12-4 combines with J gene TRBJ1-4; 9 positions match TRBD1. Unmatched junction bases numbered 8, after V lost 6 bases and J lost 15 bases. CDR3 length equals 12 residues. CDR3 loop: CASSPGTGNLFF. CDR3 nucleotides: TGTGCCAGCAGCCCCGGGACAGGGAACTTGTTTTTT.

The CDR3 region has the DNA TGTGCCACTACCATCGGGGCGAACACCGGGGAGCTGTTTTTT. This encodes CATTIGANTGELFF. The chain joins TRBV15 to TRBJ2-2; possibly TRBD2 for D (5 bases). V shed 9 bases and J shed 0 bases, with 11 bases lying between them. Germline assignment: CDR1 LNHNV and CDR2 YYDKDF (reference sequence). This CDR3 has 14 amino acids.

CDR3 residues: CASSLGMWGTGIRGTEAFF. CDR3 in DNA: TGTGCCAGCAGCTTAGGTATGTGGGGGACAGGGATTAGAGGCACTGAAGCTTTCTTT. The J gene is TRBJ1-1, the V gene TRBV7-2, with TRBD1 matching over 9 bases. CDR3 length: 19 residues. Per germline, CDR1 SGHTA and CDR2 FQGNSA. The V segment lost 1 base and the J segment 4 bases; nucleotides outside the gene matches: 16.

This chain uses TRBV30 with TRBJ2-7; D is unclear. Germline V CDR1 and CDR2: GTSNPN, SVGIG (reference sequence). The length of the CDR3 is 13 residues. V lost 3 bases and J lost 1, with 10 bases in between. CDR3 nucleotides: TGTGCCTGGAGGCCAAAACTTTCCTACGAGCAGTACTTC. It translates to CAWRPKLSYEQYF.

The chain combines TRBV7-9 with TRBJ2-5; TRBD1 matches at 11 bases. This CDR3 is built from 16 residues. Germline V gives CDR1 SEHNR, CDR2 FQNEAQ (reference sequence). With V trimmed by 5 bases and J by 2 bases, 7 bases remained unmatched. The CDR3 sequence is CASSTRDRGIQETQYF. CDR3 nucleotides: TGTGCCAGCAGCACCCGGGACAGGGGGATTCAAGAGACCCAGTACTTC.

This chain uses TRBV6-1 with TRBJ1-2; D is perhaps TRBD1 (6 bases). Trimming removed 2 bases at V and 4 bases at J, with 14 bases between. There are 15 residues in the CDR3. In germline, CDR1 is MNHNS, CDR2 SASEGT. CDR3 region: CASSEYRGHSYGYTF. CDR3 DNA: TGTGCCAGCAGTGAATACCGGGGACATTCCTATGGCTACACCTTC.

CDR3 sequence: CASSPRQYDGYTF. The CDR3 DNA sequence: TGTGCCAGCAGTCCGCGACAGTACGATGGCTACACCTTC. The chain carries TRBV6-2 or TRBV6-3 and TRBJ1-2; D is perhaps TRBD1 (5 bases). V was trimmed by 5 bases and J by 6 bases, leaving 13 bases between them. Per the germline V gene, CDR1 is MNHEY and CDR2 is SVGEGT. The CDR3 loop spans 13 amino acids.

The V gene is TRBV30, the J gene TRBJ2-7; 8 nucleotides agree with TRBD2. Losses at the gene ends were 0 bases for V and 1 base for J; bases not matched to a gene: 2. Germline-derived CDR1 and CDR2 are GTSNPN and SVGIG (reference sequence). CDR3 length: 14 residues. This CDR3 reads CAWSVLADSYEQYF. CDR3 coding DNA: TGTGCCTGGAGTGTACTAGCGGATTCCTACGAGCAGTACTTC. Combining the CDR3 with reference TRBV30 and TRBJ2-7 gives the whole variable domain SQTIHQWPATLVQPVGSPLSLECTVEGTSNPNLYWYRQAAGRGLQLLFYSVGIGQISSEVPQNLSASRPQDRQFILSSKKLLLSDSGFYLCAWSVLADSYEQYFGPGTRLTVT.

The CDR3, as DNA: TGTGCCAGCAGCCACCTACGTGACAGCTACGAGCAGTACTTC. This translates into CASSHLRDSYEQYF. The chain recombines TRBV3-1 (or the pseudogene TRBV3-2) with TRBJ2-7, with D possibly matching TRBD1 (5 bases). The CDR3 contains 14 residues. Germline CDR1 is LGHDT and CDR2 is YNNKEL (reference sequence). V was cut by 3 bases and J by 3 bases, with 12 bases left in between.

The chain joins TRBV6-1 to TRBJ1-3; D is unclear. Germline loops: CDR1 MNHNS, CDR2 SASEGT. The ends were cut back, 3 bases at V and 0 bases at J, with 9 bases in the middle. This CDR3 contains 15 residues. The CDR3 nucleotides are TGTGCCAGCAGTGAGCCCTCTAGCTCTGGAAACACCATATATTTT. Translated, it gives CASSEPSSSGNTIYF.

V gene TRBV19 combines with J gene TRBJ2-3, with D unclear. The germline gives CDR1 LNHDA, CDR2 SQIVND (reference sequence). The CDR3 sequence is 15 residues long. V lost 6 bases, J lost 3 bases, and 16 bases lay in between. CDR3 in amino acids: CASRARFFWTDTQYF. The DNA of the CDR3 is TGTGCCAGTAGGGCCCGCTTTTTTTGGACAGATACGCAGTATTTT.

The chain carries TRBV18 and TRBJ2-1; 9 nucleotides line up with TRBD2. CDR3 length: 16 residues. Germline V gene lookup returns CDR1 KGHSH and CDR2 LQKENI. V lost 3 bases and J lost 6; bases outside the gene matches: 9. CDR3 sequence: CASSPSLAGVGNEQFF. The CDR3 DNA reads as TGTGCCAGCTCACCCAGCTTAGCGGGGGTTGGCAATGAGCAGTTCTTC.

This chain links TRBV13 with TRBJ2-7, with 7 bases aligning to TRBD1. CDR1 and CDR2 from the germline V gene are PRHDT and FYEKMQ (reference sequence). The ends lost 0 bases at V and 3 bases at J; junction bases unmatched: 5. The CDR3 is 15 residues long. CDR3 nucleotide sequence: TGTGCCAGCAGCTTAGGACAGGGGTTGCTCTACGAGCAGTACTTC. Protein sequence: CASSLGQGLLYEQYF.

This chain joins TRBV5-4 and TRBJ2-7; tentatively, D is TRBD2 (6 bases). This CDR3 is built from 13 residues. V dropped 7 bases and J dropped 5 bases, with 16 bases sitting between them. CDR1 is SGHNT, CDR2 YYREEE, per germline (reference sequence). This chain's CDR3 is CASQGGAEDEQYF. The CDR3 DNA follows: TGTGCCAGCCAAGGAGGGGCCGAGGACGAGCAGTACTTC.

This chain links TRBV3-1 (or the pseudogene TRBV3-2) with TRBJ2-3; no reliable D call. The CDR3 length is 13 residues. Germline-derived CDR1 and CDR2 are LGHDT and YNNKEL (reference sequence). V was pared by 1 base and J by 7 bases, with 9 bases between. CDR3 nucleotides: TGTGCCAGCAGCCAAGTTCCGCGGTATACGCAGTATTTT. Translated: CASSQVPRYTQYF.

V is TRBV19 and J is TRBJ2-2, with D perhaps TRBD2 (6 bases). Per germline, CDR1 LNHDA and CDR2 SQIVND (reference sequence). Deletions cut 4 bases from V and 2 bases from J, with 11 bases between. The CDR3 consists of 15 residues. CDR3 sequence reads: CASSTRDFNTGELFF. CDR3 in DNA: TGTGCCAGTAGTACTAGGGACTTCAACACCGGGGAGCTGTTTTTT.

This clone showed up just a few times. The chain has TRBV29-1 and TRBJ1-1; D unresolved. The CDR3 extends over 16 amino acids. Trimming pared 6 bases from V and 4 bases from J, leaving 24 bases between. Germline lookup yields CDR1 SQVTM and CDR2 ANQGSEA. The CDR3 region has the DNA TGCAGCGTGGCTTCTCAGGAGGTGGTAATTGGCACTGAAGCTTTCTTT. It is translated as CSVASQEVVIGTEAFF.

This clone has more than one count but fewer than ten. The CDR3 coding sequence is TGTGCCAGCGAGAAGGGCCAGGGACAGAATGAGCAGTTCTTC. Translated: CASEKGQGQNEQFF. The chain has TRBV2 and TRBJ2-1, with TRBD1 identical over 7 bases. Germline trimming cut 8 bases from V and 7 bases from J; bases unmatched to any gene: 11. The CDR3 covers 14 residues. Germline values: CDR1 SNHLY, CDR2 FYNNEI.

The V gene is TRBV9, the J gene TRBJ2-5; a possible D gene is TRBD2 (6 bases). CDR1 SGDLS and CDR2 YYNGEE come from the germline V gene. The V and J ends lost 0 bases and 3 bases respectively, with 15 bases between them. The CDR3 is made up of 16 amino acids. CDR3: CASSVGVRDLKETQYF. The CDR3, as DNA: TGTGCCAGCAGCGTAGGCGTAAGGGACTTAAAAGAGACCCAGTACTTC.

This clone was recorded once. The chain's CDR3 is CASSNRDRDYEQYF. The CDR3 DNA reads TGTGCCAGCAGCAACCGGGACAGGGACTACGAGCAGTACTTC. The chain uses TRBV7-2 and TRBJ2-7; TRBD1 agrees at 9 bases. Germline V gene lookup returns CDR1 SGHTA and CDR2 FQGNSA. This CDR3 has 14 amino acids. The junction had 5 bases not matched to a gene; V was cut back by 5 bases and J by 3 bases. Supplemented by reference TRBV7-2 and TRBJ2-7, the full variable domain reads GAGVSQSPSNKVTEKGKDVELRCDPISGHTALYWYRQSLGQGLEFLIYFQGNSAPDKSGLPSDRFSAERTGGSVSTLTIQRTQQEDSAVYLCASSNRDRDYEQYFGPGTRLTVT.

The chain recombines TRBV5-6 with TRBJ2-3; 7 bases are a match to TRBD1. The CDR3 runs to 15 residues. J lost 1 base, V lost 0 bases, and 2 bases had no gene match. The germline V gene encodes CDR1 SGHDT and CDR2 YYEEEE. CDR3 nucleotide sequence: TGTGCCAGCAGCTTGGAGGGGGCGGGCACAGATACGCAGTATTTT. Translation: CASSLEGAGTDTQYF.

The chain is built from TRBV5-1 and TRBJ2-6; D call uncertain. From germline, CDR1 is SGHRS and CDR2 YFSETQ. The CDR3 length is 13 residues. Trimming pared 1 base from V and 4 bases from J, leaving 3 bases between. The chain's CDR3 is CASSLIGANVLTF. CDR3 coding DNA: TGCGCCAGCAGCTTGATAGGGGCCAACGTCCTGACTTTC.